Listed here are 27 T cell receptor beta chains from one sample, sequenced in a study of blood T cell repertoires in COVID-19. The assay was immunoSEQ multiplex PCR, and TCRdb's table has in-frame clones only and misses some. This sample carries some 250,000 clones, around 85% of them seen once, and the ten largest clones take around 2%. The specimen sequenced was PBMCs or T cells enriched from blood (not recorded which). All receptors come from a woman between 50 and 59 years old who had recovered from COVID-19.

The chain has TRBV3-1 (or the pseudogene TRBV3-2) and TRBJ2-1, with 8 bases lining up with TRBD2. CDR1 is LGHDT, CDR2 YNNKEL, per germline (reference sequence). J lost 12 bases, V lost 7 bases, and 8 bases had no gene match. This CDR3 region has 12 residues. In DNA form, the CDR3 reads TGTGCCAGCAACCCGGCGGGAGGTCGGCAGTTCTTC. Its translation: CASNPAGGRQFF.

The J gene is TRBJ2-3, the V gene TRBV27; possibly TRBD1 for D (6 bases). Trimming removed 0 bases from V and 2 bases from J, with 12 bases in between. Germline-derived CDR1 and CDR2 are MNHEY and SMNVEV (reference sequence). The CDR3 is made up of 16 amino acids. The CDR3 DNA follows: TGTGCCAGCAGTTTATCGACAGGCCCGCTCACAGATACGCAGTATTTT. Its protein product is CASSLSTGPLTDTQYF.

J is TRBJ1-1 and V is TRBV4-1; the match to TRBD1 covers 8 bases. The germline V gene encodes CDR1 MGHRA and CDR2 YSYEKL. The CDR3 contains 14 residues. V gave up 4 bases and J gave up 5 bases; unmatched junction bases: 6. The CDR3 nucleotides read TGCGCCAGCAGCCTAAGGACAGGGATGACTGAAGCTTTCTTT. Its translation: CASSLRTGMTEAFF.

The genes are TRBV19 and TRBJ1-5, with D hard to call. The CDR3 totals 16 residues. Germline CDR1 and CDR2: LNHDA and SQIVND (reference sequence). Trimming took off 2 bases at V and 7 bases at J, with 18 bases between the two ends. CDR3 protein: CASSISARSTGQPQHF. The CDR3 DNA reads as TGTGCCAGTAGTATATCCGCCCGTTCAACGGGACAGCCCCAGCATTTT.

In DNA form, the CDR3 reads TGTGCCAGCAGAGACACTAGCGGTTTCTACAATGAGCAGTTCTTC. Translating gives CASRDTSGFYNEQFF. The chain recombines TRBV28 with TRBJ2-1; TRBD2 agrees at 8 bases. This CDR3 region has 15 residues. Germline CDR1 is MDHEN and CDR2 is SYDVKM. Losses at the gene ends were 6 bases for V and 3 bases for J; bases not matched to a gene: 7.

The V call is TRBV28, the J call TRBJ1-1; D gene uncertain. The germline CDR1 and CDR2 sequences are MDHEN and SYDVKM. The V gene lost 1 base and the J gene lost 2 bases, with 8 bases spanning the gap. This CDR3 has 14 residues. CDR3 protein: CASSLYKINTEAFF. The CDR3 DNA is TGTGCCAGCAGTTTATATAAAATCAACACTGAAGCTTTCTTT. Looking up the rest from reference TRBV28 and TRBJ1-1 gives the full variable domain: DVKVTQSSRYLVKRTGEKVFLECVQDMDHENMFWYRQDPGLGLRLIYFSYDVKMKEKGDIPEGYSVSREKKERFSLILESASTNQTSMYLCASSLYKINTEAFFGQGTRLTVV.

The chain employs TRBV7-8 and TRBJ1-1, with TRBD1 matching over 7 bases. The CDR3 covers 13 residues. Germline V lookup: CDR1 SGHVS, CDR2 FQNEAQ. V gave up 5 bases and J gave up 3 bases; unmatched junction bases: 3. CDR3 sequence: CASSQDRYTEAFF. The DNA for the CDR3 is TGTGCCAGCAGCCAGGACAGGTACACTGAAGCTTTCTTT.

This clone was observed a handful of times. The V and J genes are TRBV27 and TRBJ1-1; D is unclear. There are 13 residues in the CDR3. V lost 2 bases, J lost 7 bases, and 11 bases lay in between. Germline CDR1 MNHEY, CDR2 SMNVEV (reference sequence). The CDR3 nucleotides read TGTGCCAGCAGTTTAGGTGGAGGATTTGAAGCTTTCTTT. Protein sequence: CASSLGGGFEAFF.

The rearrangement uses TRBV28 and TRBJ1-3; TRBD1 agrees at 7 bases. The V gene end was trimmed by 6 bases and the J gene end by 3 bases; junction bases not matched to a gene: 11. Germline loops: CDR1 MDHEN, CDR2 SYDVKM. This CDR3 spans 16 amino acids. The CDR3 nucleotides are TGTGCCAGCAGAAATCAGGGGGTTTATGGTGGAAACACCATATATTTT. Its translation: CASRNQGVYGGNTIYF.

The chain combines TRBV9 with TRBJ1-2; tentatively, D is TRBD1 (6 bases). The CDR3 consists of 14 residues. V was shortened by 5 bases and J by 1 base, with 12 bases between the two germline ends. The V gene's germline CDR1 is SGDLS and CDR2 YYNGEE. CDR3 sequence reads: CASSSRGFNYGYTF. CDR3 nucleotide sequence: TGTGCCAGCAGTTCCAGGGGATTTAACTATGGCTACACCTTC.

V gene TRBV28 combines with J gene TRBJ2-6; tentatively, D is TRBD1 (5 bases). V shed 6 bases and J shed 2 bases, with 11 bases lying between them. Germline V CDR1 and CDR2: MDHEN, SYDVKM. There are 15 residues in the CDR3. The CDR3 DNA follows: TGTGCCAGCAGCCCCCCCAGGGCTGGGGCCAACGTCCTGACTTTC. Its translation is CASSPPRAGANVLTF.

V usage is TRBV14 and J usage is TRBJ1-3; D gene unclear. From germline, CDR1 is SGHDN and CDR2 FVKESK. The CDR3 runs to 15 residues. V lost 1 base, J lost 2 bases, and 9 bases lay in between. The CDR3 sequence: CASSQVTSPGNTIYF. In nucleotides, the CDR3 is TGTGCCAGCAGCCAAGTGACAAGCCCTGGAAACACCATATATTTT.

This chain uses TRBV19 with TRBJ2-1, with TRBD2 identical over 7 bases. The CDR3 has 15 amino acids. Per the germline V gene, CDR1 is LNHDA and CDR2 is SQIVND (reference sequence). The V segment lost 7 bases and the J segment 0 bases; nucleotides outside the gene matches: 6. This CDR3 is CASTEGLNSYNEQFF. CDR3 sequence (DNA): TGTGCCAGTACGGAGGGACTAAACTCCTACAATGAGCAGTTCTTC.

The CDR3 protein is CASSGGFLLSYEQYF. CDR3 in DNA: TGTGCCAGCTCCGGGGGGTTTCTCCTATCCTACGAGCAGTACTTC. The chain is built from TRBV28 and TRBJ2-7; 7 nucleotides align to TRBD2. The CDR3 spans 15 residues. The germline gives CDR1 MDHEN, CDR2 SYDVKM. The ends lost 8 bases at V and 1 base at J; junction bases unmatched: 11. The variable domain in full, with the rest retrieved from reference TRBV28 and TRBJ2-7, is DVKVTQSSRYLVKRTGEKVFLECVQDMDHENMFWYRQDPGLGLRLIYFSYDVKMKEKGDIPEGYSVSREKKERFSLILESASTNQTSMYLCASSGGFLLSYEQYFGPGTRLTVT.

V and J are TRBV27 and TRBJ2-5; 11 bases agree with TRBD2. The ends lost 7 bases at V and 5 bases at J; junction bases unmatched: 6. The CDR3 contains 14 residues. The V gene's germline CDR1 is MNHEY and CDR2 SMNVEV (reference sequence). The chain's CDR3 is CASTTSGSGETQYF. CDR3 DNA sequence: TGTGCCAGCACTACTAGCGGGAGCGGTGAGACCCAGTACTTC.

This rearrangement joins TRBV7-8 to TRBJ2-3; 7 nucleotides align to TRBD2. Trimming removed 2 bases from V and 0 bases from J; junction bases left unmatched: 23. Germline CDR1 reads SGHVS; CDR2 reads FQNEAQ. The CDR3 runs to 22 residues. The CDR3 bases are TGTGCCAGCAGCTTAATTTGGGGGGTTCTAGCGGCCTCCCGGGGGAGCACAGATACGCAGTATTTT. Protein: CASSLIWGVLAASRGSTDTQYF.

The CDR3 DNA follows: TGCGCCAGCAGCTTGCAGGCGCCTCAAGAGACCCAGTACTTC. Residues: CASSLQAPQETQYF. V gene TRBV5-1 combines with J gene TRBJ2-5; D ambiguous. CDR1 and CDR2 from the germline V gene are SGHRS and YFSETQ. This CDR3 region has 14 residues. V was clipped by 1 base and J by 2 bases, with 9 bases between them.

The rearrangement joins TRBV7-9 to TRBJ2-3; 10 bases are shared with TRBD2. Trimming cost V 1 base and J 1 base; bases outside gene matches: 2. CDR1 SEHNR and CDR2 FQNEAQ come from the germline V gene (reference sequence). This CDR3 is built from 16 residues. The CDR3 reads CASSLGTSGGTDTQYF. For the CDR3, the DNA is TGTGCCAGCAGCTTAGGTACTAGCGGGGGCACAGATACGCAGTATTTT.

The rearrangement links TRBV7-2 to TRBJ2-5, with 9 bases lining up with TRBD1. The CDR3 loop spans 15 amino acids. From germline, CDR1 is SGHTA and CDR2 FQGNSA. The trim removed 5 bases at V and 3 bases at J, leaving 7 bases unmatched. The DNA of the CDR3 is TGTGCCAGCAGCGCCGGGACAGGGCGAAAAGAGACCCAGTACTTC. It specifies CASSAGTGRKETQYF.

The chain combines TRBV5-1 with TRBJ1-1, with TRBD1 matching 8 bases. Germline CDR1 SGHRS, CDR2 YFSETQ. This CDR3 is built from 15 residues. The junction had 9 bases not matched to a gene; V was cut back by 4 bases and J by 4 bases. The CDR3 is CASSVGTGGATEAFF. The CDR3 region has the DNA TGCGCCAGCAGCGTTGGTACAGGGGGAGCCACTGAAGCTTTCTTT.

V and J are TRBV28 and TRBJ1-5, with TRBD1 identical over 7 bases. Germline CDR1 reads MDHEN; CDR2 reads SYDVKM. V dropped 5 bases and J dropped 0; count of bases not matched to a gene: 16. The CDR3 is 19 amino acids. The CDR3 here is CASSPFRTGGFNSNQPQHF. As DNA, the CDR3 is TGTGCCAGCAGTCCATTTCGGACAGGAGGTTTTAATAGCAATCAGCCCCAGCATTTT.

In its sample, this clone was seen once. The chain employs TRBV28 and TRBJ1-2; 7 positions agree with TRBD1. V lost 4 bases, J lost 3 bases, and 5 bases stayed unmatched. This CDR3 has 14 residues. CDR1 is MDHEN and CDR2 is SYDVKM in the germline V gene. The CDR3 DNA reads TGTGCCAGCAGTTCGACAGGGCCCTACTATGGCTACACCTTC. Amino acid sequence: CASSSTGPYYGYTF.

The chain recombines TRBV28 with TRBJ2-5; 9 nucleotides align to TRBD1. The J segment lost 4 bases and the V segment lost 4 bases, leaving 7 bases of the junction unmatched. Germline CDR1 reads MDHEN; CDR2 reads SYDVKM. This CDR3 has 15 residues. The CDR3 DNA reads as TGTGCCAGCAGTTCCCAGGGACAGGGCTTAGAGACCCAGTACTTC. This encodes CASSSQGQGLETQYF.

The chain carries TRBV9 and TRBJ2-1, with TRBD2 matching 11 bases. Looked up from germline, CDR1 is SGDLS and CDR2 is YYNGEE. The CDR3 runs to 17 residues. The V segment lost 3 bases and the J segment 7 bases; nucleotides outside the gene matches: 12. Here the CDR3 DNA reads TGTGCCAGCAGCGCCCTCCTTGTAGCGGGAGGGATGAATGAGCAGTTCTTC. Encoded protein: CASSALLVAGGMNEQFF.

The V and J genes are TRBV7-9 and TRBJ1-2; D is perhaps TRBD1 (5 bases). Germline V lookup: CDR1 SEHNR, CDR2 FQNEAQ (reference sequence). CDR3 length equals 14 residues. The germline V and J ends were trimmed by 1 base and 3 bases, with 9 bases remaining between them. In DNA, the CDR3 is TGTGCCAGCAGCTTAGTCAGGGTTGACTATGGCTACACCTTC. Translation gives CASSLVRVDYGYTF. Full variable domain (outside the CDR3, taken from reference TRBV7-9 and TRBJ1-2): DTGVSQNPRHKITKRGQNVTFRCDPISEHNRLYWYRQTLGQGPEFLTYFQNEAQLEKSRLLSDRFSAERPKGSFSTLEIQRTEQGDSAMYLCASSLVRVDYGYTFGSGTRLTVV.

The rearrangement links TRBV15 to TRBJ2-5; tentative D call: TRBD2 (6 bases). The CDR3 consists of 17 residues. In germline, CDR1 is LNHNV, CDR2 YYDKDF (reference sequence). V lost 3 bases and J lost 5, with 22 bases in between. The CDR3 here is CATSRILIHGSGETQYF. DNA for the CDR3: TGTGCCACCAGCAGGATATTAATACACGGGAGCGGGGAGACCCAGTACTTC. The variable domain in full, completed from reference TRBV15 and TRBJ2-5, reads DAMVIQNPRYQVTQFGKPVTLSCSQTLNHNVMYWYQQKSSQAPKLLFHYYDKDFNNEADTPDNFQSRRPNTSFCFLDIRSPGLGDTAMYLCATSRILIHGSGETQYFGPGTRLLVL.

CDR3 sequence: CASSSGSGRFSYEQYF. CDR3 nucleotide sequence: TGTGCCAGCAGTTCAGGGAGCGGGCGATTCTCCTACGAGCAGTACTTC. This chain connects TRBV28 to TRBJ2-7; the D gene is possibly TRBD2 (6 bases). Trimming cost V 4 bases and J 0 bases, with 16 bases left between them. Germline CDR1 and CDR2: MDHEN and SYDVKM. CDR3 length equals 16 residues.